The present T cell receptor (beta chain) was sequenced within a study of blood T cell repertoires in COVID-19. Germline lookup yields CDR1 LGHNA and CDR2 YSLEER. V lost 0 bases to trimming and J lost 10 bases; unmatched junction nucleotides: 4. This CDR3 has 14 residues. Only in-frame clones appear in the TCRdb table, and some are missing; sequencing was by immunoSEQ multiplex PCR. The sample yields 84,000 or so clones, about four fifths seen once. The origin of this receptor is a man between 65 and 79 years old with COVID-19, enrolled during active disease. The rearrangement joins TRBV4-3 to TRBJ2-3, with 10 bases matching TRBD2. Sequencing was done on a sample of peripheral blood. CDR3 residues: CASSQELAGWAQYF. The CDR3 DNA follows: TGCGCCAGCAGCCAAGAACTAGCGGGGTGGGCGCAGTATTTT.